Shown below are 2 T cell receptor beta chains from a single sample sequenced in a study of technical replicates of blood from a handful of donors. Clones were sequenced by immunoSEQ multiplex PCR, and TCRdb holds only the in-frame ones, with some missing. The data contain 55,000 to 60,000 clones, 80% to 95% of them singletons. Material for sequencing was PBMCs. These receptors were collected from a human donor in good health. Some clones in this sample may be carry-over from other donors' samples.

In nucleotides, the CDR3 is TGTGCCAGCAGCTTTGGGCAGGGCCAAGAGACCCAGTACTTC. Its protein is CASSFGQGQETQYF. V and J are TRBV5-8 and TRBJ2-5; D is possibly TRBD1 (5 bases). This CDR3 is built from 14 residues. Germline V gene data show CDR1 as SGHTS and CDR2 as YDEGEE. Trimming pared 2 bases from V and 1 base from J, leaving 9 bases between.

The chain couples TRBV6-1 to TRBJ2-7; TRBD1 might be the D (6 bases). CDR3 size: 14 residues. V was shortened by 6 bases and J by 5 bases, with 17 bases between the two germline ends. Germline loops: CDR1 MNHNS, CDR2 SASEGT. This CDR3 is CASRGAAIAHEQYF. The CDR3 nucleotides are TGTGCCAGCAGGGGGGCCGCGATCGCCCACGAGCAGTACTTC.